This entry concerns a single T cell receptor (beta chain). Its target antigen remains unknown. Base qualities are not provided; no much larger clone lies one nucleotide away. The CDR3 covers 15 residues, taking in both the cysteine and the phenylalanine. Only the CDR3 region is kept as DNA, spanning 45 bases read in frame from base 1. CDR1 LGHDT and CDR2 YNNKEL were looked up in the germline V gene (reference sequence). Relative to germline, V is 2 bases shorter and J is 12 bases shorter, with 17 bases between their ends. The data are from a study of identical twins (TCRdb year 2016). Context from the whole study: To test whether fetal clonotypes persist, this study deep-sequenced TCR alpha and beta repertoires from monozygotic twins, from unrelated adults of various ages, and from cord blood. To rule out contamination, replicate twin experiments were performed at different times with different library preparation protocols.

General findings and caveats noted by the study authors: Abundant cord blood beta clonotypes had fewer insertions, young adult naive repertoires showed a similar but weaker trend, and memory repertoires showed no such trend. The excess sharing between twins in beta out-of-frame sequences was weaker because fewer shared sequences reduced the signal-to-noise ratio. Recombination models systematically underestimated out-of-frame TCR alpha sharing in monozygotic twins but agreed with sharing between unrelated individuals. Invariant T cells such as MAIT and iNKT could partly confound zero-insertion analyses, though diverse VJ usage argued against this for most clonotypes. Compared with coincidental sharing between unrelated individuals, out-of-frame TCR alpha sequences shared between twins had an excess of sequences with low generation probability. Because the same donors could not be followed over many years, conclusions were based on cross-sectional statistical analysis.

The protocol used for the library was 5' RACE. TCRdb names Illumina HiSeq 2000 as the instrument used. Template switching introduced a universal primer binding site; the final cDNA contained a unique molecular identifier, enabling accurate counting of TCR cDNA molecules. Specific primers in the conserved constant-segment region were used to synthesize first-strand cDNA for TCR alpha and beta chains. To control for contamination, every cDNA library carried two barcodes: a SMART-Mk sample barcode plus Illumina barcodes. Two successive PCR steps introduced TruSeq adapter sequences along with Illumina sample barcodes. TCR alpha and beta cDNA libraries were sequenced on the Illumina HiSeq platform with custom primers. The study's own analysis went as follows. MiGEC was used to process raw reads and extract unique molecular identifiers, and MiXCR was used to find CDR3 positions. For each individual, recombination models were inferred using an EM algorithm with the repgenHMM and IGoR tools. Shared clonotype analysis was performed with the tcR package in R, normalizing sharing by the product of cloneset sizes. To study raw recombination free of thymic and clonal selection effects, out-of-frame nonproductive sequences were analyzed. The public reads were run again by TCRdb, first through fastp at Q25 and then through MiXCR, and only productive beta chains were kept. Duplicate CDR3 protein sequences are folded into a single record with the most common DNA and genes. The V and J calls shown here were made by TCRdb, not taken from the authors' results. Present in this sample are nearly 650,000 distinct CDR3 sequences, about 7.6% of which were seen just once. The ten largest clones represent around 1.6% of the sample.

Every donor was a healthy Caucasian. Three pairs of female monozygotic twins, all aged about 18 to 30 years, were included in the twin cohort. RNA for TCR libraries was isolated from peripheral blood mononuclear cells. This sample was shared with a second study, whose subject was yellow fever vaccine responses in identical twins. The second paper further reports: According to the authors, the vaccine-induced T cell response in identical twins seemed to be partly convergent and partly specific to each individual. In identical twins, the study followed T cell clones that responded to the vaccine with precision.

The rearrangement combines TRBV3-1 with TRBJ2-6; TRBD1 could be the D gene, as 6 bases match. Sequenced: PBMCs. The receptor's source is a woman aged 18-29 years in good health. The CDR3 has the sequence CASSQSDIGQPVLTF. The DNA reads as follows: TGTGCCAGCAGCCAAAGTGACATCGGACAGCCCGTCCTGACTTTC.